This TCR beta chain emerged from a study of blood T cell repertoires in COVID-19. Across the study: PBMCs, B-cell-depleted T cells, or T cells were the source of the cDNA or gDNA that made up the material.

Method: immunoSEQ multiplex PCR; TCRdb's copy keeps in-frame clones and lacks some. Of approximately 300,000 clones listed, under 95% were seen once; the top ten hold 2.6%. Germline CDR1 is MGHDK and CDR2 is SYGVNS. CDR3 length: 12 residues. V lost 6 bases, J lost 4 bases, and 9 bases lay in between. The sample taken for sequencing was PBMCs or T cells enriched from blood (not recorded which). J is TRBJ1-1 and V is TRBV25-1, with D possibly being TRBD1 (5 bases). This sequence was found in a man between 60 and 75 years old who had recovered from COVID-19. The CDR3 is CASRGQGTEAFF. The CDR3, as DNA: TGTGCCAGCAGGGGCCAGGGCACTGAAGCTTTCTTT.